The present entry profiles one T cell receptor beta chain with its context. Its specificity is unknown. Method: immunoSEQ multiplex PCR; TCRdb's copy keeps in-frame clones and lacks some. The profile shows fewer than 65,000 clones, about 80% of them singletons. This CDR3 comprises 15 residues. The germline CDR1 and CDR2 sequences are LGHNA and YSLEER. Between the trimmed V and J ends, which lost 4 bases and 8 bases, there was a span of 20 bases. The data belong to a study of radiotherapy plus CTLA-4 blockade in lung cancer. Study conclusions and caveats: Alongside interferon-beta, early blood T cell clone dynamics were reportedly the best predictor of response.

The source of this sequence is a human donor with non-small cell lung cancer whose response to radiotherapy plus ipilimumab could not be evaluated. The rearrangement joins TRBV4-3 to TRBJ1-2; D remains unclear. Sequencing used peripheral blood, obtained from a patient treated with radiotherapy plus ipilimumab. In DNA form, the CDR3 reads TGCGCCAGCAGCCGAGACAACGGGGATCTGAAAGGCTACACCTTC. Protein product: CASSRDNGDLKGYTF.